Sequencing of this T cell receptor (beta chain) was carried out in a study of cytomegalovirus exposure and HLA in healthy donors. About the research overall: Within the Caucasian-associated ancestry cluster were around 81% of the approximately 400 genotyped donors. The study, taken as a whole, reports: When a later analysis compared HLA-associated TCR beta chains with equally common others, the HLA-associated chains turned out to be more clonally expanded and to have lower generation probabilities. A highly shared variant cluster was judged a likely technical artifact.

Germline-derived CDR1 and CDR2 are ENHRY and SYGVKD. The germline V and J ends were trimmed by 2 bases and 7 bases, with 8 bases remaining between them. The CDR3 is made up of 13 amino acids. In regard to this clone: Antigen unknown.

In the PCR, 60 Vbeta and 13 Jbeta primers were used. Assay used: immunoSEQ multiplex PCR; TCRdb lists only in-frame clones, some missing. The sample records more than 95,000 clones, roughly 85% being singletons. Sequenced material: PBMCs. The chain uses TRBV10-3 and TRBJ1-4, with D tentatively TRBD1 (5 bases). The sequence was collected from a man between 60 and 75 years old in good health and CMV-seropositive. The CDR3 coding sequence is TGTGCCATCAGTGAGGGAGGGACTGAAAAACTGTTTTTT. It specifies CAISEGGTEKLFF.